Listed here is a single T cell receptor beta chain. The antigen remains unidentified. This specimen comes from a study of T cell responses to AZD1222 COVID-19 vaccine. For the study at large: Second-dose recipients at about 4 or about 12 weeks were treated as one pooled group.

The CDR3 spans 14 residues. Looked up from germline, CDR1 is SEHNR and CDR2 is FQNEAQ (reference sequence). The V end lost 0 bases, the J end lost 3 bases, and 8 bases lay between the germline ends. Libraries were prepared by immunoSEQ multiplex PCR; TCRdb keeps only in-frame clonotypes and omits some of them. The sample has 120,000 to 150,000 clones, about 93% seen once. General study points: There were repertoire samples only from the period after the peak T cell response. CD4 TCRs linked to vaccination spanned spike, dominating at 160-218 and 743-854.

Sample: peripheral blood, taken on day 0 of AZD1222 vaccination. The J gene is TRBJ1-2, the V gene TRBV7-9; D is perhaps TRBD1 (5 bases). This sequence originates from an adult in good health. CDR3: CASSLAGGDYGYTF. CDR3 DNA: TGTGCCAGCAGCTTAGCTGGGGGTGACTATGGCTACACCTTC.